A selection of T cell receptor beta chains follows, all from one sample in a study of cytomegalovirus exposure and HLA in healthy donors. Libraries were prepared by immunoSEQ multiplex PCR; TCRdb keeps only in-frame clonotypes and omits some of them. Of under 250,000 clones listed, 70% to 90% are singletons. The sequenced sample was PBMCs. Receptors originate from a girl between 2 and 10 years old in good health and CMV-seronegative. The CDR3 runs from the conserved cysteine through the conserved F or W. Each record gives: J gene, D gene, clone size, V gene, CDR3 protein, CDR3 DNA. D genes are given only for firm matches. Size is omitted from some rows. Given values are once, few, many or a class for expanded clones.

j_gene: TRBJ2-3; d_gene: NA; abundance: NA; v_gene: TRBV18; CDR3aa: CASSNQRSTDTQYF; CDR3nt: TGTGCCAGCTCCAACCAGCGGAGCACAGATACGCAGTATTTT
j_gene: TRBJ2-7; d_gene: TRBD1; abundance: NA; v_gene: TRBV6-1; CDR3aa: CASSESDRDPFRNYEQYF; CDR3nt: TGTGCCAGCAGTGAATCGGACAGGGATCCCTTTAGAAACTACGAGCAGTACTTC
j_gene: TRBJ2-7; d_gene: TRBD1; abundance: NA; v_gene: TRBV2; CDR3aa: CASSDQGAVYEQYF; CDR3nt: TGTGCCAGCAGTGACCAGGGGGCGGTATACGAGCAGTACTTC
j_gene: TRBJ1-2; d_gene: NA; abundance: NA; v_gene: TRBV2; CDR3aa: CATVTYGYTF; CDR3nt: TGTGCCACGGTAACCTATGGCTACACCTTC
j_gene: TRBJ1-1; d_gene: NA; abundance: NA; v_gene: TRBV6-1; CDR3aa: CASSEDLGGNTEAFF; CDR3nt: TGTGCCAGCAGTGAAGATCTGGGGGGGAATACTGAAGCTTTCTTT
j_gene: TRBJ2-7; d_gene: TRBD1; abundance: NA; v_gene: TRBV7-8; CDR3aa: CASSRQGVSSYEQYF; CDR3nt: TGTGCCAGCAGTCGACAGGGGGTGAGCTCCTACGAGCAGTACTTC
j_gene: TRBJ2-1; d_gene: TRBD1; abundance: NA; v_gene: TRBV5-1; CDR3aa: CASSFLPGQGGNEQFF; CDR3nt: TGCGCCAGCAGCTTTCTTCCGGGACAGGGGGGGAATGAGCAGTTCTTC
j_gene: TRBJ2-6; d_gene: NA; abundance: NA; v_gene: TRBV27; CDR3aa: CASSSGGSGANVLTF; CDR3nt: TGTGCCAGCAGTTCCGGGGGTTCTGGGGCCAACGTCCTGACTTTC
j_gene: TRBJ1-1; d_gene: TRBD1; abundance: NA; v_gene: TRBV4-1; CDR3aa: CASSQDRTGSTEAFF; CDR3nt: TGCGCCAGCAGCCAAGATCGGACAGGGAGCACTGAAGCTTTCTTT
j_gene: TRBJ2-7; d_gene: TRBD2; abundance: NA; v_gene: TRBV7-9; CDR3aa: CASSLVRLAGSYEQYF; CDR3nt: TGTGCCAGCAGCTTAGTCCGTCTAGCGGGCTCCTACGAGCAGTACTTC
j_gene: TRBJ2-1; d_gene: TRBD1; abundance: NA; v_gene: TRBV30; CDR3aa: CAWSDGTAYNEQFF; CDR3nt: TGTGCCTGGAGCGATGGGACAGCCTACAATGAGCAGTTCTTC
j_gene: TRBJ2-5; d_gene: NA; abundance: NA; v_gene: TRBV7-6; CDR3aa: CASSLGVMGEAQYF; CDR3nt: TGTGCCAGCAGCTTAGGGGTAATGGGAGAGGCCCAGTACTTC
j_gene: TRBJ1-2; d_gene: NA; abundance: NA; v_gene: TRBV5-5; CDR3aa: CASSYPGQGWDYGYTF; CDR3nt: TGTGCCAGCAGCTATCCGGGCCAGGGTTGGGACTATGGCTACACCTTC
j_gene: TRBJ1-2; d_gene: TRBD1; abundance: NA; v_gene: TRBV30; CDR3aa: CAWSAPDRGREKGYGYTF; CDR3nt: TGTGCCTGGAGTGCACCCGACAGGGGGCGCGAGAAAGGCTATGGCTACACCTTC
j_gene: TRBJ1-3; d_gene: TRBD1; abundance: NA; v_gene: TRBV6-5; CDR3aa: CASREQGRSGNTIYF; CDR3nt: TGTGCCAGCAGAGAACAGGGGAGGTCTGGAAACACCATATATTTT
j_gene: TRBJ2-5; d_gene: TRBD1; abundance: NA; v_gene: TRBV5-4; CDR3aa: CASSPGDRGSLGRRETQYF; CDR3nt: TGTGCCAGCAGCCCCGGGGACAGGGGCTCCCTGGGCCGTCGAGAGACCCAGTACTTC
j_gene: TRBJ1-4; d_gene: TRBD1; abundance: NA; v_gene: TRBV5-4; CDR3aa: CASSLAETGSEKLFF; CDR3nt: TGTGCCAGCAGCTTGGCCGAGACAGGGTCCGAAAAACTGTTTTTT
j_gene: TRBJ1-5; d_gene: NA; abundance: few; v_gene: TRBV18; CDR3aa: CASSPPGGNQPQHF; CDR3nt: TGTGCCAGCTCACCCCCAGGGGGCAATCAGCCCCAGCATTTT
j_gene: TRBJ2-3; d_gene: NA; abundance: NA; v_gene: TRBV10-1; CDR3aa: CASSQSTDTQYF; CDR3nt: TGCGCCAGCAGCCAAAGCACAGATACGCAGTATTTT
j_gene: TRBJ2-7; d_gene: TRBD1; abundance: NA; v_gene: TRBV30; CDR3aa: CAWSWWTGSHEQYF; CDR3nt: TGTGCCTGGAGCTGGTGGACAGGGTCCCACGAGCAGTACTTC
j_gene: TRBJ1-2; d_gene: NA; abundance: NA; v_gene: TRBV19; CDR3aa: CASSIIGATGTDRNGYTF; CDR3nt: TGTGCCAGTAGTATAATAGGGGCGACAGGAACGGATAGGAATGGCTACACCTTC
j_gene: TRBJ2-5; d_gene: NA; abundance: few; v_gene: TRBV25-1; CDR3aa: CASSESGQGETQYF; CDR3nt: TGTGCCAGCAGTGAATCAGGGCAGGGGGAGACCCAGTACTTC
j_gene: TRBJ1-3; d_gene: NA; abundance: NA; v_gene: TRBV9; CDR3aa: CASSGRYGGPGNTIYF; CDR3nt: TGTGCCAGCAGCGGAAGATACGGGGGGCCCGGAAACACCATATATTTT
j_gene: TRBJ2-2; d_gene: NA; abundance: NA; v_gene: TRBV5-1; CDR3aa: CASSLDREGGELFF; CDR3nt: TGCGCCAGCAGCTTGGACAGGGAGGGCGGGGAGCTGTTTTTT
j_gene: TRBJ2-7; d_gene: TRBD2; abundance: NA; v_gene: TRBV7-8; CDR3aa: CASSLSGSYYEQYF; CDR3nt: TGTGCCAGCAGCTTGAGCGGGAGCTACTACGAGCAGTACTTC
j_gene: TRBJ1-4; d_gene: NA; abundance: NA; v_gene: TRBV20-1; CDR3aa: CSARAEWGVF; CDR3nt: TGCAGTGCTAGAGCCGAGTGGGGGGTTTTT
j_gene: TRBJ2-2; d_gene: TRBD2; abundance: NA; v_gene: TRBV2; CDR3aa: CASSSQWTSGMILTGELFF; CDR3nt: TGTGCCAGCAGTTCCCAGTGGACTAGCGGGATGATTCTAACCGGGGAGCTGTTTTTT
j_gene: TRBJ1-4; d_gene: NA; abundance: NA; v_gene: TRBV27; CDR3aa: CASSFAGRGEKLFF; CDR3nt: TGTGCCAGCAGTTTTGCTGGGAGGGGGGAAAAACTGTTTTTT